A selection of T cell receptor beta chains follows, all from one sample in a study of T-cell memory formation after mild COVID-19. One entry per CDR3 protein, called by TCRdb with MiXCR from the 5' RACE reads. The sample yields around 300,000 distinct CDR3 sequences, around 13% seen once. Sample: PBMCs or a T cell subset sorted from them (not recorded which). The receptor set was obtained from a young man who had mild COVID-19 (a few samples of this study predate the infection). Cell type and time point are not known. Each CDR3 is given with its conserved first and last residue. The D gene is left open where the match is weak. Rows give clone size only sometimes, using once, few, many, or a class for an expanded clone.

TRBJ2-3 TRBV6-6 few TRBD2 CASSYLAGGLDTQYF TGTGCCAGCAGTTACCTAGCGGGGGGGCTAGATACGCAGTATTTT
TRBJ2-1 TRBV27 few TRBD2 CASSRTSGGLYNEQFF TGTGCCAGCAGTCGGACTAGCGGGGGCCTTTACAATGAGCAGTTCTTC
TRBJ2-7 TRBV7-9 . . CASSSVHYEQYF TGTGCCAGCAGCTCAGTCCATTACGAGCAGTACTTC
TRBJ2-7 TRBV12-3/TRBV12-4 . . CASSLHTLEQYF TGTGCCAGCAGTTTACATACCCTGGAGCAGTACTTC
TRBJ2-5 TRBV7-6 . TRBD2 CASSVGLGQETQYF TGTGCCAGCAGCGTGGGACTAGGCCAGGAGACCCAGTACTTC
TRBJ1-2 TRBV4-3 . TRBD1 CASSPKPDRVDGYTF TGCGCCAGCAGCCCGAAACCGGACAGGGTAGATGGCTACACCTTC
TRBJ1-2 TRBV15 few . CATSRDLIDNGYTF TGTGCCACCAGCAGAGATCTGATAGACAATGGCTACACCTTC
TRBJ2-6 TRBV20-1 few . CSAAGVSGANVLTF TGCAGTGCTGCCGGAGTGTCTGGGGCCAACGTCCTGACTTTC
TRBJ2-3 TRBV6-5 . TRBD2 CASSYGLAGGDTQYF TGTGCCAGCAGTTACGGGCTAGCGGGGGGTGATACGCAGTATTTT
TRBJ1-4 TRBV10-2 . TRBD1 CASAQGTFFGEKLFF TGCGCCAGCGCACAGGGGACGTTCTTCGGTGAAAAACTGTTTTTT
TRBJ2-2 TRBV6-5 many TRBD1 CASSYSLNSQGARIGELFF TGTGCCAGCAGTTACTCGTTGAATTCCCAGGGGGCGCGTATCGGGGAGCTGTTTTTT
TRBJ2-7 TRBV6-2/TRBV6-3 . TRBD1 CASTIRDRVYEQYF TGTGCCAGCACCATCCGGGACAGGGTCTACGAGCAGTACTTC
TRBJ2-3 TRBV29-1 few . CSFEFGSTDTQYF TGCAGCTTTGAATTTGGGTCTACAGATACGCAGTATTTT
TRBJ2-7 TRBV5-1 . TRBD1 CASSLESVGTGIPYEQYF TGCGCCAGCAGCTTGGAATCGGTCGGGACAGGGATACCCTACGAGCAGTACTTC
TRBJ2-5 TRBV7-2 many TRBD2 CASSFGLAGPETQYF TGTGCCAGCAGCTTCGGACTAGCGGGGCCAGAGACCCAGTACTTC
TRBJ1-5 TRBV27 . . CASSLSGDDQPQHF TGTGCCAGCAGTTTAAGCGGGGACGATCAGCCCCAGCATTTT
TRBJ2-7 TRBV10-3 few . CAISEQGHEQYF TGTGCCATCAGTGAACAGGGCCACGAGCAGTACTTC
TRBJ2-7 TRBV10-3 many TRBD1 CAIRPGSGTAYEQYF TGTGCCATCAGACCCGGGTCCGGGACAGCCTACGAGCAGTACTTC
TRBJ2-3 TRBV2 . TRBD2 CATEERGGTTDTQYF TGTGCCACCGAAGAGCGGGGGGGGACCACAGATACGCAGTATTTT
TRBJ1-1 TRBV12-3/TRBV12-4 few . CASSFSAEAFF TGTGCCAGCAGTTTTTCCGCTGAAGCTTTCTTT
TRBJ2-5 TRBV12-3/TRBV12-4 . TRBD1 CASRTGYQETQYF TGTGCCAGCAGGACAGGGTACCAAGAGACCCAGTACTTC
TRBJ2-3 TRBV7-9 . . CASSLVLGVDTQYF TGTGCCAGCAGCTTAGTATTGGGTGTAGATACGCAGTATTTT
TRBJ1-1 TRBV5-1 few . CASSRTDNTEAFF TGCGCCAGCAGCCGGACAGATAACACTGAAGCTTTCTTT
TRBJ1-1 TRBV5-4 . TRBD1 CASSRDSPSEAFF TGTGCCAGCAGCCGGGACAGCCCTTCTGAAGCTTTCTTT
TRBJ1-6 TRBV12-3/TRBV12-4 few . CASSLIMSNSPLHF TGTGCCAGCAGTTTAATCATGTCGAATTCACCCCTCCACTTT
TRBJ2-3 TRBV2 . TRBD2 CASSYAGGNADTQYF TGTGCCAGCAGTTATGCGGGGGGTAACGCAGATACGCAGTATTTT
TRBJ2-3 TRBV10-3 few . CAISEFSTDTQYF TGTGCCATCAGTGAGTTCTCCACAGATACGCAGTATTTT
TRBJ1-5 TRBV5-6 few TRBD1 CASSGGQGVPKPQHF TGTGCCAGCAGCGGGGGACAGGGAGTCCCTAAGCCCCAGCATTTT
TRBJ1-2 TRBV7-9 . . CASSSSPGLTNYGYTF TGTGCCAGCAGCTCCTCTCCAGGCTTGACTAACTATGGCTACACCTTC
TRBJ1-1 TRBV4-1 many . CASSHPWGSNTEAFF TGCGCCAGCAGTCATCCCTGGGGGTCGAACACTGAAGCTTTCTTT
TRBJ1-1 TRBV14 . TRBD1 CASSHLDRDPEAFF TGTGCCAGCAGCCACTTAGACAGGGACCCTGAAGCTTTCTTT
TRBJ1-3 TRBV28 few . CASSRRKGLSGNTIYF TGTGCCAGCAGTCGTCGGAAGGGGCTGTCTGGAAACACCATATATTTT
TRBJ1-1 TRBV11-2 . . CASSLGAAGFEAFF TGTGCCAGCAGCTTAGGGGCGGCAGGATTTGAAGCTTTCTTT
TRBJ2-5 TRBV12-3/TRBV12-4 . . CASSFLSGGAETQYF TGTGCCAGCAGTTTTCTTTCGGGCGGGGCAGAGACCCAGTACTTC
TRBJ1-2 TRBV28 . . CASTGPAYGYTF TGTGCCAGCACGGGGCCTGCGTATGGCTACACCTTC
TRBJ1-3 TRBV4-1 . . CASSQPTGIQRNTIYF TGCGCCAGCAGCCAACCCACAGGGATTCAGCGAAACACCATATATTTT
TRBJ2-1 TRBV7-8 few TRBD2 CASSLAGTSGGNEQFF TGTGCCAGCAGCTTAGCGGGGACTAGCGGGGGCAATGAGCAGTTCTTC